Listed here are 27 T cell receptor beta chains from one sample, sequenced in a study of identical twins. TCRdb recomputed calls from the 5' RACE reads with MiXCR, one row per CDR3 protein. The sample carries about 1.7 million distinct CDR3 sequences, around 33% recorded once. Sequencing was done on a sample of cord blood. These receptors all stem from a newborn girl in good health.

This chain links TRBV20-1 with TRBJ2-5, with 7 bases fitting TRBD2. Judging by the DNA end, TRBJ2-7 fits better; the J call may be wrong. Germline V gene data show CDR1 as DFQATT and CDR2 as SNEGSKA (reference sequence). The CDR3 spans 14 residues. The CDR3 DNA sequence: TGCAGTGCTAGAGACTGGCGGGAGCGAGGCGAGCAGTACTTC. Translating it yields CSARDWRERGEQYF.

This clonotype was counted many times. This sequence joins TRBV29-1 and TRBJ2-5; D is perhaps TRBD1 (5 bases). CDR3 size: 12 residues. The V and J ends lost 2 bases and 2 bases respectively, with 6 bases between them. Germline loops: CDR1 SQVTM, CDR2 ANQGSEA. CDR3 nucleotides: TGCAGCGTTGAACAGGGTCAAGAGACCCAGTACTTC. Encoded protein: CSVEQGQETQYF.

The V and J genes are TRBV7-9 and TRBJ1-3; D call uncertain. Trimming took 1 base from V and 0 from J, leaving 4 bases between them. This CDR3 comprises 14 residues. Germline V gene data show CDR1 as SEHNR and CDR2 as FQNEAQ (reference sequence). Here the CDR3 reads CASSLEISGNTIYF. The CDR3 DNA reads as TGTGCCAGCAGCTTAGAAATCTCTGGAAACACCATATATTTT.

The V gene is TRBV27, the J gene TRBJ1-5; D may be TRBD1 (5 bases). CDR1 and CDR2 from the germline V gene are MNHEY and SMNVEV (reference sequence). This CDR3 region has 17 residues. Trimming left V 5 bases short and J 2 bases short, with 19 bases between. CDR3 nucleotides: TGTGCCAGCAGTACATTAACCGGGGGAGGAGGCAATCAGCCCCAGCATTTT. Translating gives CASSTLTGGGGNQPQHF.

This clonotype was counted between two and nine times. The chain carries TRBV10-3 and TRBJ2-4; 7 bases agree with TRBD2. V shed 10 bases, J shed 3 bases, and the junction held 6 bases outside the gene matches. The CDR3 extends over 13 amino acids. Germline V gene sequence: CDR1 ENHRY, CDR2 SYGVKD. The CDR3 nucleotides read TGTGCCACCCGGGAGGTTGACAAAAACATTCAGTACTTC. Translated: CATREVDKNIQYF.

CDR3 sequence (DNA): TGCAGCGTTGGGTCCCGCAATCAGCCCCAGCATTTT. It is translated as CSVGSRNQPQHF. The V call is TRBV29-1, the J call TRBJ1-5, with unresolved D. Per the germline V gene, CDR1 is SQVTM and CDR2 is ANQGSEA. There are 12 residues in the CDR3. The V and J ends lost 4 bases and 2 bases respectively, with 6 bases between them.

The CDR3 nucleotides read TGCAGCGTTGGGCTACAGCCTTATAACTATGGCTACACCTTC. Translated: CSVGLQPYNYGYTF. This chain links TRBV29-1 with TRBJ1-2, with D uncertain. The CDR3 runs to 14 residues. In germline, CDR1 is SQVTM, CDR2 ANQGSEA. V lost 4 bases and J 1 base, leaving 13 bases between the germline ends.

This clonotype was picked up a small number of times. The chain links TRBV5-8 to TRBJ2-5; D unresolved. The CDR3 totals 15 residues. The V end lost 0 bases, the J end lost 3 bases, and 12 bases lay between the germline ends. The V gene's germline CDR1 is SGHTS and CDR2 YDEGEE. For the CDR3, the DNA is TGTGCCAGCAGCTTGGAGGGCCGGCCAAAAGAGACCCAGTACTTC. It translates to CASSLEGRPKETQYF.

This chain joins TRBV10-3 and TRBJ1-6; TRBD1 matches 10 bases. This CDR3 region has 14 residues. Germline V lookup: CDR1 ENHRY, CDR2 SYGVKD. V dropped 5 bases and J dropped 7; count of bases not matched to a gene: 2. This CDR3 reads CAISRDRGNSPLHF. In DNA form, the CDR3 reads TGTGCCATCAGTCGGGACAGGGGAAATTCACCCCTCCACTTT.

This clonotype has a handful of counts. The chain links TRBV20-1 to TRBJ1-1, with 9 bases lining up with TRBD1. J lost 1 base, V lost 5 bases, and 2 bases had no gene match. The CDR3 extends over 13 amino acids. CDR1 and CDR2 (germline): DFQATT, SNEGSKA (reference sequence). The CDR3 DNA sequence: TGCAGTGCTCTACAGGGGGCGAACACTGAAGCTTTCTTT. Translated: CSALQGANTEAFF.

A word on this clonotype: One base away lies a much larger clone, so this may be a sequencing read error. V usage is TRBV3-1 and J usage is TRBJ2-5; no firm D call. The V end lost 4 bases, the J end lost 11 bases, and 20 bases lay between the germline ends. This CDR3 region has 14 residues. Per the germline V gene, CDR1 is LGHDT and CDR2 is YNNKEL (reference sequence). The DNA for the CDR3 is TGTGCCAGCAGCCCGTCCTTGGGCAGCTACGGGCAGTACTTC. Its translation: CASSPSLGSYGQYF.

The rearrangement uses TRBV7-3 and TRBJ1-2; D is undetermined. This CDR3 comprises 15 residues. Germline lookup yields CDR1 SGHTA and CDR2 FQGTGA. V lost 1 base, J lost 5 bases, and 14 bases lay in between. CDR3 amino acids: CASSLNPAASYGYTF. The CDR3 coding sequence is TGTGCCAGCAGCTTAAACCCTGCAGCCAGTTATGGCTACACCTTC.

The chain is built from TRBV19 and TRBJ1-1; tentatively, D is TRBD1 (5 bases). V dropped 8 bases and J dropped 2 bases, with 12 bases sitting between them. This CDR3 region has 13 residues. The V gene's germline CDR1 is LNHDA and CDR2 SQIVND (reference sequence). The CDR3 sequence is CASASGGNTEAFF. CDR3 bases: TGTGCCAGTGCGAGTGGGGGTAACACTGAAGCTTTCTTT. Full variable domain (outside the CDR3, taken from reference TRBV19 and TRBJ1-1): DGGITQSPKYLFRKEGQNVTLSCEQNLNHDAMYWYRQDPGQGLRLIYYSQIVNDFQKGDIAEGYSVSREKKESFPLTVTSAQKNPTAFYLCASASGGNTEAFFGQGTRLTVV.

This clonotype showed up many times. The chain combines TRBV6-5 with TRBJ1-2, with a possible D match to TRBD1 (6 bases). The germline CDR1 and CDR2 sequences are MNHEY and SVGAGI. Trimming shortened V by 6 bases and J by 2 bases, and 13 bases separated the two germline ends. There are 14 residues in the CDR3. The CDR3 spells CASRDSPLNYGYTF. In nucleotides, the CDR3 is TGTGCCAGCAGGGACAGTCCTCTAAACTATGGCTACACCTTC.

This clonotype was seen only once. The chain combines TRBV6-5 with TRBJ2-2, with D uncertain. This CDR3 has 14 amino acids. The germline CDR1 and CDR2 sequences are MNHEY and SVGAGI. Deletions cut 2 bases from V and 3 bases from J, with 7 bases between. CDR3 bases: TGTGCCAGCAGTTACAAAGGCTACACCGGGGAGCTGTTTTTT. This gives the protein CASSYKGYTGELFF.

This clonotype was seen at least ten times. The chain combines TRBV12-3 or TRBV12-4 with TRBJ1-1; TRBD1 is a possible D gene (5 bases). The CDR3 has 12 residues. With 3 bases removed from V and 5 bases from J, the gap between germline ends came to 7 bases. The CDR3 loop is CASSLGVTEAFF. CDR3 in DNA: TGTGCCAGCAGTTTGGGGGTTACTGAAGCTTTCTTT.

In its sample, this clonotype was seen a few times. The V call is TRBV29-1, the J call TRBJ2-7; a weak D match, TRBD2 (5 bases). The germline V and J ends were trimmed by 1 base and 1 base, with 11 bases remaining between them. This CDR3 spans 14 amino acids. In germline, CDR1 is SQVTM, CDR2 ANQGSEA. CDR3 sequence: CSVEGVRGSYEQYF. CDR3 coding DNA: TGCAGCGTTGAAGGGGTTCGGGGTTCCTACGAGCAGTACTTC.

In its sample, this clonotype was seen many times. V is TRBV2 and J is TRBJ2-5, with 10 bases fitting TRBD1. The J segment lost 4 bases and the V segment lost 8 bases, leaving 1 base of the junction unmatched. Germline V gene sequence: CDR1 SNHLY, CDR2 FYNNEI. CDR3 length equals 12 residues. CDR3 in amino acids: CASRDRGETQYF. Here the CDR3 DNA reads TGTGCCAGCCGGGACAGGGGAGAGACCCAGTACTTC.

V and J are TRBV27 and TRBJ2-5; D might be TRBD1 or TRBD2, each matching 5 bases. Germline CDR1 MNHEY, CDR2 SMNVEV (reference sequence). V lost 4 bases, J lost 2 bases, and 20 bases lay in between. There are 17 residues in the CDR3. The DNA for the CDR3 is TGTGCCAGCAGTTCCCGCCCACCTCCGGGACCACAAGAGACCCAGTACTTC. It is translated as CASSSRPPPGPQETQYF.

The J gene is TRBJ1-3, the V gene TRBV6-5; no clear D gene. V lost 2 bases, J lost 0 bases, and 8 bases lay in between. The germline gives CDR1 MNHEY, CDR2 SVGAGI. The CDR3 loop spans 15 amino acids. The CDR3, as DNA: TGTGCCAGCAGTTACGAGGCCGACTCTGGAAACACCATATATTTT. Translating it yields CASSYEADSGNTIYF.

The chain is built from TRBV20-1 and TRBJ2-5, with D perhaps matching TRBD1 or TRBD2 (6 bases each). CDR3 length: 16 residues. V lost 1 base and J 2 bases, leaving 17 bases between the germline ends. Germline CDR1 DFQATT, CDR2 SNEGSKA (reference sequence). The CDR3 bases are TGCAGTGCTAGAGTGGGCCGGGGGCATCAGCAAGAGACCCAGTACTTC. Encoded protein: CSARVGRGHQQETQYF.

This clonotype was detected a few times. The chain links TRBV6-2 or TRBV6-3 to TRBJ2-1, with TRBD2 matching 8 bases. In germline, CDR1 is MNHEY, CDR2 SVGEGT. The trim removed 6 bases at V and 0 bases at J, leaving 10 bases unmatched. The length of the CDR3 is 17 residues. The CDR3 loop reads CASRSEVSGNSYNEQFF. The CDR3 nucleotides are TGTGCCAGCAGATCAGAAGTTAGCGGGAACTCCTACAATGAGCAGTTCTTC.

This clonotype has a handful of counts. J is TRBJ2-1 and V is TRBV5-1; 10 bases align to TRBD2. Germline CDR1 is SGHRS and CDR2 is YFSETQ. The CDR3 runs to 15 residues. Trimming at V came to 0 bases and at J to 8 bases, leaving 5 bases not matched to a gene. The CDR3 loop reads CASSLVASGSHEQFF. CDR3 coding DNA: TGCGCCAGCAGCTTGGTGGCTAGCGGGAGCCATGAGCAGTTCTTC.

The chain carries TRBV20-1 and TRBJ2-3; the D call may be TRBD1 or TRBD2 (5 bases each). Trimming took 2 bases from V and 4 from J, leaving 10 bases between them. This CDR3 spans 13 amino acids. CDR1 and CDR2 (germline): DFQATT, SNEGSKA (reference sequence). CDR3 in amino acids: CSARLGRADTQYF. The CDR3 DNA sequence: TGCAGTGCTAGACTGGGACGGGCAGATACGCAGTATTTT.

This clonotype was observed a handful of times. The rearrangement uses TRBV12-3 or TRBV12-4 and TRBJ1-2; TRBD1 matches 7 bases. The CDR3 has 14 amino acids. J was trimmed by 3 bases and V by 5 bases; bases with no gene match: 6. For the CDR3, the DNA is TGTGCCAGCAGTCGGACTCAGGGGGACTATGGCTACACCTTC. Its translation is CASSRTQGDYGYTF.

The chain uses TRBV28 and TRBJ1-1, with 11 bases lining up with TRBD1. The ends lost 6 bases at V and 1 base at J; junction bases unmatched: 4. The CDR3 consists of 15 residues. From germline, CDR1 is MDHEN and CDR2 SYDVKM. Here the CDR3 DNA reads TGTGCCAGCAGGGACAGGGGGCGCAGGAACACTGAAGCTTTCTTT. Residues: CASRDRGRRNTEAFF. The variable domain in full, completed from reference TRBV28 and TRBJ1-1, reads DVKVTQSSRYLVKRTGEKVFLECVQDMDHENMFWYRQDPGLGLRLIYFSYDVKMKEKGDIPEGYSVSREKKERFSLILESASTNQTSMYLCASRDRGRRNTEAFFGQGTRLTVV.

CDR3 coding DNA: TGCAGTGGCACCGACCCCCGGACGGCCTACGAGCAGTACTTC. Its translation: CSGTDPRTAYEQYF. V is TRBV20-1 and J is TRBJ2-7; no clear D gene. The germline gives CDR1 DFQATT, CDR2 SNEGSKA (reference sequence). The V gene lost 7 bases and the J gene lost 2 bases, with 18 bases spanning the gap. There are 14 residues in the CDR3.